These 9 T cell receptor beta chains originate from one sample sequenced in a study of human T cells and chemical hapten exposure. Indicated time point: patch test 2, 6 weeks after DPC sensitization. Treatment of the sample: therapeutic diphenylcyclopropenone sensitization with weekly scalp DPC. TCRdb itself ran the RACE reads through MiXCR, one entry per CDR3 protein. The sample lists tens of thousands of distinct CDR3 sequences; 6.5% to 8% were seen once. Specimen: whole blood, collected in connection with sensitization to the hapten diphenylcyclopropenone (DPC). These TCRs come from a woman in her twenties or thirties with alopecia areata. Some clones in this sample may be carry-over from other donors' samples.

In its sample, this clonotype was seen a few times. The rearrangement links TRBV7-2 to TRBJ1-5; D not resolved. Germline values: CDR1 SGHTA, CDR2 FQGNSA. The CDR3 spans 15 residues. Trimming took off 1 base at V and 3 bases at J, with 10 bases between the two ends. CDR3 nucleotide sequence: TGTGCCAGCAGCTTAGGGTCCGCAAACAATCAGCCCCAGCATTTT. Translation gives CASSLGSANNQPQHF.

This clonotype was detected many times. The chain recombines TRBV29-1 with TRBJ1-1; the D gene is possibly TRBD1 (5 bases). CDR3 size: 12 residues. V lost 7 bases, J lost 4 bases, and 13 bases lay in between. Germline-derived CDR1 and CDR2 are SQVTM and ANQGSEA. In DNA form, the CDR3 reads TGCAGCGCGTCCAGGGATGGCACTGAAGCTTTCTTT. It specifies CSASRDGTEAFF.

There are many counts of this clonotype. The chain employs TRBV12-3 or TRBV12-4 and TRBJ1-5; the D is unclear. The ends were cut back, 3 bases at V and 0 bases at J, with 18 bases in the middle. This CDR3 spans 18 amino acids. The CDR3, as DNA: TGTGCCAGCAGTTTTCCCCCCTCCGGCTTTTATAGCAATCAGCCCCAGCATTTT. Translating gives CASSFPPSGFYSNQPQHF.

Note on this clonotype: The junction departs from germline at one end; a sequencing error may be responsible. V gene TRBV10-3 combines with J gene TRBJ1-2; no firm D call. The CDR3 extends over 16 amino acids. Germline CDR1 and CDR2: ENHRY and SYGVKD. CDR3 nucleotide sequence: TGTGCCATCAACGCGGAGGAGAGGGCGGCTAACTATGGCTACATCTTC. Protein sequence: CAINAEERAANYGYIF.

In this sample, this clonotype turned up a few times. The V gene is TRBV9, the J gene TRBJ2-1, with 9 nucleotides matching TRBD2. The CDR3 is 16 residues long. Trimming took 3 bases from V and 9 from J; bases not matched to a gene: 13. Germline loops: CDR1 SGDLS, CDR2 YYNGEE. CDR3: CASSGGNLRTSAEQFF. CDR3 DNA sequence: TGTGCCAGCAGCGGGGGGAACCTAAGGACTAGCGCTGAGCAGTTCTTC. Combining the CDR3 with reference TRBV9 and TRBJ2-1 gives the whole variable domain DSGVTQTPKHLITATGQRVTLRCSPRSGDLSVYWYQQSLDQGLQFLIQYYNGEERAKGNILERFSAQQFPDLHSELNLSSLELGDSALYFCASSGGNLRTSAEQFFGPGTRLTVL.

This clonotype was detected many times. This chain joins TRBV7-3 and TRBJ1-1; maybe TRBD1 (5 bases). CDR3 length: 13 residues. CDR1 is SGHTA, CDR2 FQGTGA, per germline. V was clipped by 0 bases and J by 8 bases, with 10 bases between them. DNA for the CDR3: TGTGCCAGCAGCTTAACGATGGGGACCGAAGCTTTCTTT. Its protein product is CASSLTMGTEAFF.

Ten or more counts support this clonotype. The rearrangement uses TRBV10-1 and TRBJ1-3; D is unresolved. Germline V lookup: CDR1 WNHNN, CDR2 SYGVQD (reference sequence). V lost 10 bases, J lost 0 bases, and 13 bases lay in between. CDR3 length: 14 amino acids. This CDR3 reads CANPTGYSGNTIYF. DNA for the CDR3: TGCGCCAACCCGACGGGCTACTCTGGAAACACCATATATTTT.

This clonotype was detected only a few times. The chain recombines TRBV6-6 with TRBJ1-5, with no clear D. The CDR3 sequence is 17 residues long. Looked up from germline, CDR1 is MNHNY and CDR2 is SVGAGI (reference sequence). V was cut by 4 bases and J by 0 bases, with 16 bases left in between. The CDR3 sequence: CASSLNSETYSNQPQHF. As DNA, the CDR3 is TGTGCCAGCAGTTTGAACAGCGAAACTTATAGCAATCAGCCCCAGCATTTT.

This chain links TRBV5-6 with TRBJ2-7; perhaps D is TRBD1 or TRBD2 (7 bases each). V was pared by 1 base and J by 2 bases, with 16 bases between. This CDR3 contains 16 residues. Germline lookup yields CDR1 SGHDT and CDR2 YYEEEE. Here the CDR3 reads CASSLFGGTATYEQYF. The CDR3 DNA is TGTGCCAGCAGCTTGTTCGGGGGGACAGCCACCTACGAGCAGTACTTC.